Sequencing of this T cell receptor (beta chain) was carried out in a study of blood T cell repertoires in COVID-19. Study summary: Spain, Italy and the United States supplied samples that represented acute and convalescent COVID-19.

Only in-frame clones appear in the TCRdb table, and some are missing; sequencing was by immunoSEQ multiplex PCR. The sample shows 400,000 or so clones, more than 85% of them seen only once. CDR1 and CDR2 (germline): SGHDN, FVKESK. The CDR3 is 14 residues long. V was clipped by 4 bases and J by 1 base; unmatched bases: 3. The chain employs TRBV14 and TRBJ2-5; TRBD1 agrees at 7 bases. This TCR was sampled from a human donor in a cohort sampled during active COVID-19. Sequenced sample: peripheral blood. CDR3 coding DNA: TGTGCCAGCAGCCGCGACAGGGTCCAAGAGACCCAGTACTTC. Translating gives CASSRDRVQETQYF.